Reported below is one TCR beta chain. This clonotype was seen many times. This clone's antigen is unknown. Base quality data are lacking; no much larger clone is found one base away. These data originate in a study of low-dose radiotherapy and immunotherapy resistance in tumors (dated by TCRdb to 2021 to 2024). General notes on the study: In Cohort 1, each fraction delivered 0.5 Gy every 2 weeks, and the prescribed total PTV dose was 6.5 Gy. In Cohort 2, 1 Gy per fraction was delivered every two weeks, for a total of 13 Gy over 26 weeks. Patients were given nivolumab as a 240 mg flat dose every two weeks and ipilimumab at 1 mg/kg every six weeks, with both drugs delivered intravenously. Cyclophosphamide 200 mg/m2 was administered intravenously every two weeks, one day before each radiation and immunotherapy administration. Aspirin 300 mg was taken orally once daily by patients for four cycles, starting on cycle 1 day 1. Trial participants were not randomized into treatment groups. The translational analysis covered eight patients: three from the first dose cohort and the first five from the second dose cohort.

Via the germline V gene (reference sequence), CDR1 is LNHDA and CDR2 SQIVND. V is cut back by 5 bases and J by 7 bases, with 2 bases in the junction unmatched. From its cysteine to its phenylalanine, the CDR3 spans 13 amino acids. The CDR3 DNA has 39 bases and is translated from base 1. The time point tag for this specimen amounts to: after trial treatment. The treatment or condition tag for this specimen amounts to: LDRT plus nivolumab, ipilimumab, low-dose cyclophosphamide and aspirin (RACIN trial). The donors took part in RACIN, a single-arm, phase I, dose-escalation trial that combined nivolumab, ipilimumab, aspirin, low-dose cyclophosphamide and low-dose radiotherapy. Patients with advanced, TIL-negative solid tumors were considered eligible. The reads were generated on an Illumina HiSeq 2500. To make first-strand cDNA, Superscript III was used along with a set of TRAV- and TRBV-specific primers so that both the TCRalpha and TCRbeta chains were covered. TCRs were amplified with Phusion for around 19 PCR cycles, with a constant-region primer paired with the adapter attached to the V primers. The MessageAmp II aRNA Amplification Kit was used to amplify the isolated mRNA, with in vitro transcription run for more than 15 hours at 37 degrees C. mRNA for TCR sequencing was isolated with the Dynabeads mRNA DIRECT Purification Kit. Indexed Illumina adapters were added in a second roughly 26-cycle Phusion PCR, and the resulting products were purified with AMPure XP beads. In the paper's pipeline: Custom Perl scripts were used to pool TCR sequences that encoded the same protein, to remove out-of-frame sequences, and to calculate the abundance of each clonotype. Any TCR sequence supported by only a single read was excluded from analysis. Repertoire metrics included Shannon entropy, Gini index, clonality, richness, and frequency of TCRs shared between repertoires. The public reads were run again by TCRdb, first through fastp at Q25 and then through MiXCR, and only productive beta chains were kept. Every entry covers one CDR3 protein and lists the most common genes and DNA from its rows. TCRdb assigned the V and J calls; the authors' analysis was not used. This sample lists 80,000 or so distinct CDR3 sequences; around 17% were detected once. The ten most abundant clones make up 1.3% to 1.5% of the sample.

The sequenced sample was PBMCs, obtained after low-dose radiotherapy plus immunotherapy. The sequence links TRBV19 to TRBJ1-6, with 7 junctional bases fitting TRBD1. This TCR derives from a male donor with prostate cancer. CDR3 sequence: CASSGTVNSPLHF. The nucleotides read TGTGCCAGTAGTGGGACAGTGAATTCACCCCTCCACTTT.